The rows below give T cell receptor beta chains drawn from one sample of a study of lymphopenia after photon versus proton radiotherapy. Assay used: immunoSEQ multiplex PCR; TCRdb lists only in-frame clones, some missing. The table lists 150,000 to 200,000 clones, roughly nine tenths of them singletons, with around 4.5% in the top ten. The material was peripheral blood, obtained from a patient treated with photon-based radiotherapy. All receptors derive from a man over 45 with gastric cancer. The CDR3 runs from the conserved cysteine through the conserved F or W. Fields, in order: J gene, V gene, clone size, D gene, CDR3 DNA, CDR3 protein. D genes are given only for firm matches. Rows may omit the clone size; those that give it use once, few, many or a size class.

j_gene: TRBJ2-7
v_gene: TRBV18
abundance: .
d_gene: .
CDR3nt: TGTGCCAGCTCACCTACGCGGACCGTCTACGAGCAGTACTTC
CDR3aa: CASSPTRTVYEQYF

j_gene: TRBJ2-7
v_gene: TRBV6-6
abundance: .
d_gene: .
CDR3nt: TGTGCCAGCACCCGGACACTCTCCTACGAGCAGTACTTC
CDR3aa: CASTRTLSYEQYF

j_gene: TRBJ1-5
v_gene: TRBV27
abundance: .
d_gene: TRBD1
CDR3nt: TGTGCCAGCAGCCGACAGGGGTTGATTCAGCCCCAGCATTTT
CDR3aa: CASSRQGLIQPQHF

j_gene: TRBJ2-7
v_gene: TRBV5-5
abundance: .
d_gene: .
CDR3nt: TGTGCCAGCAGGGGGGGAGTCTACGAGCAGTACTTC
CDR3aa: CASRGGVYEQYF

j_gene: TRBJ1-2
v_gene: TRBV18
abundance: .
d_gene: .
CDR3nt: TGTGCCAGCTCACCTTACCCCATAGAAAGGGAACCGGATGGCTACACCTTC
CDR3aa: CASSPYPIEREPDGYTF

j_gene: TRBJ2-1
v_gene: TRBV6-1
abundance: .
d_gene: TRBD2
CDR3nt: TGTGCCAGCAGAGCCCGGACTAGCGGGAGTGATGAGCAGTTCTTC
CDR3aa: CASRARTSGSDEQFF

j_gene: TRBJ1-2
v_gene: TRBV30
abundance: .
d_gene: .
CDR3nt: TGTGCCTGGAGCGGACCCTCTCTGGGCTATGGCTACACCTTC
CDR3aa: CAWSGPSLGYGYTF

j_gene: TRBJ2-7
v_gene: TRBV19
abundance: .
d_gene: TRBD2
CDR3nt: TGTGCCAGTAGTATGGATAGCGGGAGGGCCGGGGAGCAGTACTTC
CDR3aa: CASSMDSGRAGEQYF

j_gene: TRBJ1-4
v_gene: TRBV4-2
abundance: once
d_gene: TRBD1
CDR3nt: TGTGCCAGCAGCCAAGCAAGGGGGACAGGGGAGGAAAAACTGTTTTTT
CDR3aa: CASSQARGTGEEKLFF

j_gene: TRBJ1-4
v_gene: TRBV30
abundance: few
d_gene: .
CDR3nt: TGTGCCTGGAAAGAGGGAGGAGAAAAACTGTTTTTT
CDR3aa: CAWKEGGEKLFF

j_gene: TRBJ2-2
v_gene: TRBV5-1
abundance: .
d_gene: .
CDR3nt: TGCGCCAGCAGCAGGTTGGGACAAAGTAGTCTCGGGGAGCTGTTTTTT
CDR3aa: CASSRLGQSSLGELFF

j_gene: TRBJ1-5
v_gene: TRBV15
abundance: .
d_gene: .
CDR3nt: TGTGCCACCAGCAGAGATCTGGGGGGAAATCAGCCCCAGCATTTT
CDR3aa: CATSRDLGGNQPQHF

j_gene: TRBJ2-3
v_gene: TRBV9
abundance: .
d_gene: .
CDR3nt: TGTGCCAGCAGCGTGTTTCTTGACCCACTCGGAGATACGCAGTATTTT
CDR3aa: CASSVFLDPLGDTQYF

j_gene: TRBJ1-3
v_gene: TRBV30
abundance: .
d_gene: .
CDR3nt: TGTGCCTGGATGCCAGGCCGGGGAAACACCATATATTTT
CDR3aa: CAWMPGRGNTIYF

j_gene: TRBJ1-5
v_gene: TRBV19
abundance: .
d_gene: TRBD1
CDR3nt: TGTGCCAGTAGTTACCTGGACAGGGACTATCAGCCCCAGCATTTT
CDR3aa: CASSYLDRDYQPQHF

j_gene: TRBJ1-1
v_gene: TRBV19
abundance: .
d_gene: TRBD1
CDR3nt: TGTGCCAGTAGTATGGGGGGACAGGCCAGAATGAACACTGAAGCTTTCTTT
CDR3aa: CASSMGGQARMNTEAFF

j_gene: TRBJ2-6
v_gene: TRBV18
abundance: few
d_gene: .
CDR3nt: TGTGCCAGCTTACATTCCTCTGGGGCCAACGTCCTGACTTTC
CDR3aa: CASLHSSGANVLTF

j_gene: TRBJ2-5
v_gene: TRBV28
abundance: .
d_gene: TRBD2
CDR3nt: TGTGCCAGCAGTCCGGGACTAGCGGGAGGGCCTGAGACCCAGTACTTC
CDR3aa: CASSPGLAGGPETQYF

j_gene: TRBJ2-7
v_gene: TRBV28
abundance: .
d_gene: TRBD1
CDR3nt: TGTGCCAGCAGTCTCGGACAGGCTCGGGGGCAGTACTTC
CDR3aa: CASSLGQARGQYF

j_gene: TRBJ2-7
v_gene: TRBV2
abundance: .
d_gene: .
CDR3nt: TGTGCCAGCAGTGAGACGGTCTCCTTTTCGGACGAGCAGTACTTC
CDR3aa: CASSETVSFSDEQYF

j_gene: TRBJ1-1
v_gene: TRBV6-1
abundance: .
d_gene: .
CDR3nt: TGTGCCAGCAGTCGGGGGAACACTGAAGCTTTCTTT
CDR3aa: CASSRGNTEAFF

j_gene: TRBJ2-5
v_gene: TRBV2
abundance: .
d_gene: .
CDR3nt: TGTGCCAGCTCTCGGGATTACCAAGAGACCCAGTACTTC
CDR3aa: CASSRDYQETQYF

j_gene: TRBJ2-5
v_gene: TRBV18
abundance: .
d_gene: TRBD2
CDR3nt: TGTGCCAGCTCACCAGGCGGGAGGGACCAAGAGACCCAGTACTTC
CDR3aa: CASSPGGRDQETQYF

j_gene: TRBJ2-2
v_gene: TRBV7-6
abundance: .
d_gene: TRBD2
CDR3nt: TGTGCCAGCAGCTCGCAGCTAGCGGCGAACACCGGGGAGCTGTTTTTT
CDR3aa: CASSSQLAANTGELFF

j_gene: TRBJ2-7
v_gene: TRBV9
abundance: .
d_gene: TRBD1
CDR3nt: TGTGCCAGCAGCCTCCGGGACAGGGGGCCCTACGAGCAGTACTTC
CDR3aa: CASSLRDRGPYEQYF

j_gene: TRBJ1-5
v_gene: TRBV19
abundance: .
d_gene: .
CDR3nt: TGTGCCAGTAGTATAGGAAATCAGCCCCAGCATTTT
CDR3aa: CASSIGNQPQHF

j_gene: TRBJ2-5
v_gene: TRBV7-7
abundance: .
d_gene: TRBD2
CDR3nt: TGTGCCAGCAGCTTAGTACAGATTCTAAGCGGGACCTTGGGAGAGACCCAGTACTTC
CDR3aa: CASSLVQILSGTLGETQYF

j_gene: TRBJ2-3
v_gene: TRBV15
abundance: .
d_gene: .
CDR3nt: TGTGCCACCAGCAAGGGGGACCGCACAGATACGCAGTATTTT
CDR3aa: CATSKGDRTDTQYF

j_gene: TRBJ2-1
v_gene: TRBV7-8
abundance: .
d_gene: .
CDR3nt: TGTGCCAGCAGCCAGGACGGGACGGGATACAATGAGCAGTTCTTC
CDR3aa: CASSQDGTGYNEQFF

j_gene: TRBJ2-1
v_gene: TRBV6-4
abundance: once
d_gene: TRBD2
CDR3nt: TGTGCCAGCAGTGACCAGGGACTAGCGGGAGATAAGAGGTTCTTC
CDR3aa: CASSDQGLAGDKRFF

j_gene: TRBJ1-3
v_gene: TRBV30
abundance: .
d_gene: .
CDR3nt: TGTGCCTGGACTCCTGGGACTTCGGGAGACACCATATATTTT
CDR3aa: CAWTPGTSGDTIYF

j_gene: TRBJ2-7
v_gene: TRBV20-1
abundance: .
d_gene: .
CDR3nt: TGCAGTGCTGGAGACCGATACGAGCAGTACTTC
CDR3aa: CSAGDRYEQYF

j_gene: TRBJ2-7
v_gene: TRBV5-6
abundance: .
d_gene: TRBD2
CDR3nt: TGTGCCAGCAGCCTGATAGGGACTAGCGGGGCCTACGAGCAGTACTTC
CDR3aa: CASSLIGTSGAYEQYF

j_gene: TRBJ2-3
v_gene: TRBV7-6
abundance: once
d_gene: .
CDR3nt: TGTGCCAGCAGCTTAGCTCATGGGGCAGGCACAGATACGCAGTATTTT
CDR3aa: CASSLAHGAGTDTQYF

j_gene: TRBJ2-5
v_gene: TRBV11-2
abundance: once
d_gene: TRBD1
CDR3nt: TGTGCCAGCAGCCAAATGATACAGGGGTCCCAAGAGACCCAGTACTTC
CDR3aa: CASSQMIQGSQETQYF

j_gene: TRBJ2-7
v_gene: TRBV7-6
abundance: .
d_gene: TRBD2
CDR3nt: TGTGCCAGCAGCTTAGCTGGCGGGAGGGGCAACTCCTACGAGCAGTACTTC
CDR3aa: CASSLAGGRGNSYEQYF

j_gene: TRBJ1-1
v_gene: TRBV9
abundance: few
d_gene: TRBD1
CDR3nt: TGTGCCAGCAGCGTAGTTGGGACAGAGAACACTGAAGCTTTCTTT
CDR3aa: CASSVVGTENTEAFF

j_gene: TRBJ2-7
v_gene: TRBV18
abundance: .
d_gene: .
CDR3nt: TGTGCCAGCTCCCAACAAAACCGGTACGAGCAGTACTTC
CDR3aa: CASSQQNRYEQYF

j_gene: TRBJ2-2
v_gene: TRBV7-7
abundance: .
d_gene: .
CDR3nt: TGTGCCAGCAGTGCGGACGCGAACACCGGGGAGCTGTTTTTT
CDR3aa: CASSADANTGELFF

j_gene: TRBJ1-1
v_gene: TRBV5-1
abundance: .
d_gene: TRBD1
CDR3nt: TGCGCCAGCAGCCGAACGGGACAGGGCACTGAAGCTTTCTTT
CDR3aa: CASSRTGQGTEAFF

j_gene: TRBJ2-2
v_gene: TRBV15
abundance: .
d_gene: .
CDR3nt: TGTGCCACCAGCAGAGTCTATGGGGAGGCCGGGGAGCTGTTTTTT
CDR3aa: CATSRVYGEAGELFF

j_gene: TRBJ2-7
v_gene: TRBV7-9
abundance: .
d_gene: TRBD1
CDR3nt: TGTGCCAGCAGCTTAGGTTTGACAGGGGGCGGTTACGAGCAGTACTTC
CDR3aa: CASSLGLTGGGYEQYF

j_gene: TRBJ1-4
v_gene: TRBV25-1
abundance: once
d_gene: TRBD1
CDR3nt: TGTGCCAGCAGTGCGGACAGGGGGCTCGACGAAAAACTGTTTTTT
CDR3aa: CASSADRGLDEKLFF

j_gene: TRBJ1-1
v_gene: TRBV30
abundance: .
d_gene: .
CDR3nt: TGTGCCTGGAGTGTATTGCAGGGGCGGGCTGAAGCTTTCTTT
CDR3aa: CAWSVLQGRAEAFF

j_gene: TRBJ1-4
v_gene: TRBV5-4
abundance: .
d_gene: TRBD1
CDR3nt: TGTGCCAGCAGCGACCGGGGACAGGGTGCGAGGGAAAAACTGTTTTTT
CDR3aa: CASSDRGQGAREKLFF

j_gene: TRBJ1-1
v_gene: TRBV5-1
abundance: .
d_gene: TRBD1
CDR3nt: TGCGCCAGCAGCCGGACAGGGCCTGAAGCTTTCTTT
CDR3aa: CASSRTGPEAFF

j_gene: TRBJ1-1
v_gene: TRBV14
abundance: few
d_gene: .
CDR3nt: TGTGCCAGCAGCCCCTACCCTGTAAAGCCTTTCTTT
CDR3aa: CASSPYPVKPFF

j_gene: TRBJ1-1
v_gene: TRBV11-1
abundance: .
d_gene: .
CDR3nt: TGTGCCAGCACCCCTGGTGGGTTGAACACTGAAGCTTTCTTT
CDR3aa: CASTPGGLNTEAFF

j_gene: TRBJ2-7
v_gene: TRBV7-2
abundance: once
d_gene: .
CDR3nt: TGTGCCAGCAGCTTAGACCTATCCGAGCAGTACTTC
CDR3aa: CASSLDLSEQYF

j_gene: TRBJ1-1
v_gene: TRBV29-1
abundance: .
d_gene: .
CDR3nt: TGCAGCGGATGGGGGGGGAACACTGAAGCTTTCTTT
CDR3aa: CSGWGGNTEAFF